The rows below give T cell receptor beta chains drawn from one sample of a study of cytomegalovirus exposure and HLA in healthy donors. Some clones are missing from TCRdb's copy, which holds only in-frame ones; the method was immunoSEQ multiplex PCR. The profile shows nearly 95,000 clones, 60% to 70% of them singletons. The sequencing sample was made of PBMCs. All receptors derive from a woman in her thirties in good health and CMV-seronegative. Each CDR3 is given with its conserved first and last residue. Fields, in order: D gene, J gene, V gene, clone size, CDR3 DNA, CDR3 protein. D genes are given only for firm matches. The size entry is marked missing in some rows and otherwise reads once, few, many or a size class.

D gene: .; J gene: TRBJ2-6; V gene: TRBV6-4; clone size: .; CDR3 DNA: TGTGCCAGCGGCCAGGGGTATGGGGCCAACGTCCTGACTTTC; CDR3 protein: CASGQGYGANVLTF
D gene: TRBD1; J gene: TRBJ2-1; V gene: TRBV12-5; clone size: few; CDR3 DNA: TGTGCTAGTGGTTTGGACGTTGGGACAGGGACCCATGAGCAGTTCTTC; CDR3 protein: CASGLDVGTGTHEQFF
D gene: .; J gene: TRBJ2-3; V gene: TRBV30; clone size: .; CDR3 DNA: TGTGCCGGGGATGCGGGGACTAGCACAGATACGCAGTATTTT; CDR3 protein: CAGDAGTSTDTQYF
D gene: TRBD2; J gene: TRBJ2-1; V gene: TRBV15; clone size: .; CDR3 DNA: TGTGCCACCAGCAGCCCGGGACTAGCTTATGAGCAGTTCTTC; CDR3 protein: CATSSPGLAYEQFF
D gene: TRBD1; J gene: TRBJ1-4; V gene: TRBV7-9; clone size: .; CDR3 DNA: TGTGCCAGCAGACAGGGGAGGCGCGAAAAACTGTTTTTT; CDR3 protein: CASRQGRREKLFF
D gene: .; J gene: TRBJ2-2; V gene: TRBV6-1; clone size: .; CDR3 DNA: TGTGCCAGCAGGGGGGGCAGGGGGAGGACCGGGGAGCTGTTTTTT; CDR3 protein: CASRGGRGRTGELFF
D gene: .; J gene: TRBJ2-5; V gene: TRBV29-1; clone size: .; CDR3 DNA: TGCAGCGTAGCAAGACAGATACAAGAGACCCAGTACTTC; CDR3 protein: CSVARQIQETQYF
D gene: TRBD1; J gene: TRBJ1-2; V gene: TRBV19; clone size: .; CDR3 DNA: TGTGCCAGTAGCCCCCGGGACAGCCTCGGAGTGTACTATGGCTACACCTTC; CDR3 protein: CASSPRDSLGVYYGYTF
D gene: .; J gene: TRBJ2-3; V gene: TRBV27; clone size: .; CDR3 DNA: TGTGCCAGCAGTTTCAGGTCTAACACAGATACGCAGTATTTT; CDR3 protein: CASSFRSNTDTQYF
D gene: .; J gene: TRBJ1-1; V gene: TRBV19; clone size: .; CDR3 DNA: TGTGCCAGTACTATGAACACTGAAGCTTTCTTT; CDR3 protein: CASTMNTEAFF
D gene: TRBD2; J gene: TRBJ2-7; V gene: TRBV10-3; clone size: few; CDR3 DNA: TGTGCCATCAGTGAGTCCTGGGCTAGCGGCAGTGGCTTCTACGAGCAGTACTTC; CDR3 protein: CAISESWASGSGFYEQYF
D gene: TRBD2; J gene: TRBJ2-7; V gene: TRBV7-2; clone size: .; CDR3 DNA: TGTGCCAGCAGCTTAGGACTAGCGGGAGAGGGCTACGAGCAGTACTTC; CDR3 protein: CASSLGLAGEGYEQYF
D gene: .; J gene: TRBJ1-1; V gene: TRBV2; clone size: .; CDR3 DNA: TGTGCCAGCCCCAACCCGACAGGAAACACTGAAGCTTTCTTT; CDR3 protein: CASPNPTGNTEAFF
D gene: TRBD2; J gene: TRBJ2-1; V gene: TRBV9; clone size: .; CDR3 DNA: TGTGCCAGCAGCGTAGTAGCGGGGGTCTACAATGAGCAGTTCTTC; CDR3 protein: CASSVVAGVYNEQFF
D gene: .; J gene: TRBJ1-1; V gene: TRBV5-6; clone size: .; CDR3 DNA: TGTGCCAGCAGCCTTTCGGGGGGAGCTGAAGCTTTCTTT; CDR3 protein: CASSLSGGAEAFF
D gene: TRBD1; J gene: TRBJ1-1; V gene: TRBV7-9; clone size: .; CDR3 DNA: TGTGCCAGCAGCTGGTACCGGGACAGAGGGGACACTGAAGCTTTCTTT; CDR3 protein: CASSWYRDRGDTEAFF
D gene: .; J gene: TRBJ2-5; V gene: TRBV5-1; clone size: .; CDR3 DNA: TGCGCCAGCAGCTTGATCCAGGGTGAGGAGACCCAGTACTTC; CDR3 protein: CASSLIQGEETQYF
D gene: .; J gene: TRBJ2-7; V gene: TRBV6-5; clone size: .; CDR3 DNA: TGTGCCAGCAGTTATCTTGGCAGTGCCTACGAGCAGTACTTC; CDR3 protein: CASSYLGSAYEQYF
D gene: .; J gene: TRBJ1-5; V gene: TRBV15; clone size: few; CDR3 DNA: TGTGCCACCAGCAGAGATAGGGGGAGCAATCAGCCCCAGCATTTT; CDR3 protein: CATSRDRGSNQPQHF
D gene: .; J gene: TRBJ1-1; V gene: TRBV5-1; clone size: few; CDR3 DNA: TGCGCCAGCAGCTCGACAGGGAACACTGAAGCTTTCTTT; CDR3 protein: CASSSTGNTEAFF
D gene: TRBD1; J gene: TRBJ2-7; V gene: TRBV5-4; clone size: .; CDR3 DNA: TGTGCCAGCAGCGCTGGGACAGGGAAATCCTACGAGCAGTACTTC; CDR3 protein: CASSAGTGKSYEQYF
D gene: TRBD2; J gene: TRBJ2-1; V gene: TRBV5-1; clone size: .; CDR3 DNA: TGCGCCAGCAGCTTGGCACTAGCGGGGGGCAATGAGCAGTTCTTC; CDR3 protein: CASSLALAGGNEQFF
D gene: .; J gene: TRBJ2-6; V gene: TRBV9; clone size: .; CDR3 DNA: TGTGCCAGCAGCAACACCGGGGCCAACGTCCTGACTTTC; CDR3 protein: CASSNTGANVLTF
D gene: .; J gene: TRBJ1-2; V gene: TRBV18; clone size: .; CDR3 DNA: TGTGCCAGCTCACCAGGAGGGGAAGATGGCTACACCTTC; CDR3 protein: CASSPGGEDGYTF
D gene: TRBD1; J gene: TRBJ2-6; V gene: TRBV6-4; clone size: few; CDR3 DNA: TGTGCCAGCAAGGGGACAGCTGGGGCCAACGTCCTGACTTTC; CDR3 protein: CASKGTAGANVLTF
D gene: .; J gene: TRBJ1-3; V gene: TRBV5-1; clone size: .; CDR3 DNA: TGCGCCAGCAGCTTAAAGGGGATTGGAAACACCATATATTTT; CDR3 protein: CASSLKGIGNTIYF
D gene: TRBD2; J gene: TRBJ2-1; V gene: TRBV19; clone size: .; CDR3 DNA: TGTGCCAGTAGTCGGACTAGTAGAAATGAGCAGTTCTTC; CDR3 protein: CASSRTSRNEQFF
D gene: TRBD1; J gene: TRBJ1-1; V gene: TRBV2; clone size: .; CDR3 DNA: TGTGCCAGCAGCGTCAGGGGGGAGAACACTGAAGCTTTCTTT; CDR3 protein: CASSVRGENTEAFF
D gene: .; J gene: TRBJ1-5; V gene: TRBV29-1; clone size: few; CDR3 DNA: TGCAGCGTTGATCGGGTAGTGGGCAATCAGCCCCAGCATTTT; CDR3 protein: CSVDRVVGNQPQHF
D gene: .; J gene: TRBJ2-1; V gene: TRBV5-6; clone size: .; CDR3 DNA: TGTGCCAGCAGCCGACTACGGGAGCAGTTCTTC; CDR3 protein: CASSRLREQFF
D gene: TRBD1; J gene: TRBJ1-2; V gene: TRBV19; clone size: .; CDR3 DNA: TGTGCCAGTATCTGGACAGGGGGCTATGGCTACACCTTC; CDR3 protein: CASIWTGGYGYTF
D gene: TRBD2; J gene: TRBJ2-3; V gene: TRBV4-1; clone size: .; CDR3 DNA: TGCGCCAGCAGCCAAGAGATCTCTAGCGGGCAGCGAGATACGCAGTATTTT; CDR3 protein: CASSQEISSGQRDTQYF
D gene: .; J gene: TRBJ2-1; V gene: TRBV10-3; clone size: .; CDR3 DNA: TGTGCCATCACCCCCGCAGGAGGGTACAATGAGCAGTTCTTC; CDR3 protein: CAITPAGGYNEQFF
D gene: .; J gene: TRBJ2-7; V gene: TRBV10-3; clone size: .; CDR3 DNA: TGTGCCACCGGGGGATCCTACGAGCAGTACTTC; CDR3 protein: CATGGSYEQYF
D gene: .; J gene: TRBJ1-1; V gene: TRBV6-1; clone size: few; CDR3 DNA: TGTGCCAGCAGTGTGCCAGAAAACACTGAAGCTTTCTTT; CDR3 protein: CASSVPENTEAFF
D gene: .; J gene: TRBJ2-4; V gene: TRBV7-8; clone size: .; CDR3 DNA: TGTGCCAGCAGGGGGGCCTCCGCGTATGACATTCAGTACTTC; CDR3 protein: CASRGASAYDIQYF
D gene: TRBD1; J gene: TRBJ1-2; V gene: TRBV10-3; clone size: .; CDR3 DNA: TGTGCCATCAGTGAGGGGGACAGGGTGTTGGGTGGCTACACCTTC; CDR3 protein: CAISEGDRVLGGYTF
D gene: .; J gene: TRBJ2-7; V gene: TRBV5-4; clone size: .; CDR3 DNA: TGTGCCAGCAGTTTTGGCAACGAGCAGTACTTC; CDR3 protein: CASSFGNEQYF
D gene: TRBD1; J gene: TRBJ1-4; V gene: TRBV6-5; clone size: .; CDR3 DNA: TGTGCCAGCAGTCCACAGGGGTTGAATGAAAAACTGTTTTTT; CDR3 protein: CASSPQGLNEKLFF
D gene: .; J gene: TRBJ2-3; V gene: TRBV2; clone size: once; CDR3 DNA: TGTGCCAGCAGCAGAACAGATACGCAGTATTTT; CDR3 protein: CASSRTDTQYF
D gene: TRBD1; J gene: TRBJ1-1; V gene: TRBV6-1; clone size: few; CDR3 DNA: TGTGCCAGCAGTGCAGTAACAGGGGTGAACACTGAAGCTTTCTTT; CDR3 protein: CASSAVTGVNTEAFF
D gene: .; J gene: TRBJ2-7; V gene: TRBV27; clone size: .; CDR3 DNA: TGTGCCAGCAGTTCACAGGCCTTGGAGTTCTACGAGCAGTACTTC; CDR3 protein: CASSSQALEFYEQYF
D gene: TRBD1; J gene: TRBJ1-2; V gene: TRBV28; clone size: .; CDR3 DNA: TGTGCCAGCAGCCATCGGACAGGAAACGGCTACACCTTC; CDR3 protein: CASSHRTGNGYTF
D gene: .; J gene: TRBJ1-5; V gene: TRBV4-2; clone size: .; CDR3 DNA: TGTGCCAGCAGCCGAGGGGGGGGTAGCAATCAGCCCCAGCATTTT; CDR3 protein: CASSRGGGSNQPQHF
D gene: TRBD2; J gene: TRBJ2-3; V gene: TRBV4-2; clone size: once; CDR3 DNA: TGTGCCAGCAGCCAAGAAGCCCCCGGGCTAGCGGGAGTCACAGATACGCAGTATTTT; CDR3 protein: CASSQEAPGLAGVTDTQYF
D gene: TRBD1; J gene: TRBJ1-2; V gene: TRBV6-1; clone size: few; CDR3 DNA: TGTGCCAGCAGCCCGGACAGGGTTAACTATGGCTACACCTTC; CDR3 protein: CASSPDRVNYGYTF
D gene: TRBD2; J gene: TRBJ2-7; V gene: TRBV27; clone size: .; CDR3 DNA: TGTGCCAGCAGTTTATATCAACTAGCGGGGGGTAATACCTACGAGCAGTACTTC; CDR3 protein: CASSLYQLAGGNTYEQYF
D gene: TRBD1; J gene: TRBJ1-1; V gene: TRBV9; clone size: few; CDR3 DNA: TGTGCCAGCAGCGGAGGGGGACAGGGACGCACTGAAGCTTTCTTT; CDR3 protein: CASSGGGQGRTEAFF
D gene: TRBD2; J gene: TRBJ2-6; V gene: TRBV11-2; clone size: .; CDR3 DNA: TGTGCCAGCAGCGCATTAGCGGGGGGACCTGGGGCCAACGTCCTGACTTTC; CDR3 protein: CASSALAGGPGANVLTF
D gene: .; J gene: TRBJ2-7; V gene: TRBV7-9; clone size: .; CDR3 DNA: TGTGCCAGCAGCTTGAATGCGGAGCAGTACTTC; CDR3 protein: CASSLNAEQYF
D gene: TRBD2; J gene: TRBJ2-5; V gene: TRBV25-1; clone size: .; CDR3 DNA: TGTGCCAGCAGTGAACTGCGGGGGAAAAGTGGGGAGACCCAGTACTTC; CDR3 protein: CASSELRGKSGETQYF